The 29 T cell receptor beta chains below were found in one sample sequenced in a study of T-cell reconstitution after alpha-beta-depleted transplantation in children. TCRbeta library construction was performed incorporating unique molecular identifiers. TCRdb itself ran the PCR reads through MiXCR, one entry per CDR3 protein. The profile shows about 980,000 distinct CDR3 sequences, about 29% of them singletons. This specimen was PBMCs, mostly from graft donor cells, taken 360 days after TCRalphabeta/CD19-depleted stem cell transplant. All receptors derive from a boy in the first two years of life who had a stem cell transplant for SCID, so the T cells may come from the graft donor.

This clonotype has a handful of counts. The chain joins TRBV7-2 to TRBJ2-4; D is ambiguous. The V end was cut by 1 base, the J end by 7 bases, with 5 bases between. This CDR3 comprises 12 residues. The germline CDR1 and CDR2 sequences are SGHTA and FQGNSA. The CDR3 region is CASSLVINIQYF. CDR3 nucleotides: TGTGCCAGCAGCTTAGTGATCAACATTCAGTACTTC.

This clonotype showed up just a few times. The chain is built from TRBV12-3 or TRBV12-4 and TRBJ2-5; D unclear. Trimming stripped 6 bases from V and 3 bases from J, with 11 bases between. The CDR3 length is 13 residues. The CDR3 coding sequence is TGTGCCAGCAGATCAGGTGTCGAAGAGACCCAGTACTTC. Its protein is CASRSGVEETQYF.

The rearrangement uses TRBV20-1 and TRBJ2-3, with 7 positions matching TRBD1. From germline, CDR1 is DFQATT and CDR2 SNEGSKA (reference sequence). V lost 6 bases, J lost 4 bases, and 10 bases stayed unmatched. CDR3 size: 14 residues. In nucleotides, the CDR3 is TGCAGTGCCGCGACAGGGTATGCGGCAGATACGCAGTATTTT. Encoded protein: CSAATGYAADTQYF.

The table lists this clonotype with a few counts. This sequence joins TRBV7-8 and TRBJ2-3; D is ambiguous. The CDR3 contains 16 residues. Trimming took off 1 base at V and 0 bases at J, with 11 bases between the two ends. CDR1 and CDR2 (germline): SGHVS, FQNEAQ. The CDR3 loop is CASSLGEGLSTDTQYF. Written as DNA, the CDR3 is TGTGCCAGCAGCTTAGGAGAAGGTCTAAGCACAGATACGCAGTATTTT.

This clonotype came up a few times. V gene TRBV12-3 or TRBV12-4 combines with J gene TRBJ2-4; 10 bases are a match to TRBD1. The CDR3 runs to 15 residues. V trimming: 7 bases; J trimming: 8 bases; junction bases outside the gene matches: 11. This CDR3 reads CASKPGQGPFYIQYF. DNA of the CDR3: TGTGCCAGCAAACCGGGACAGGGGCCTTTTTACATTCAGTACTTC.

In its sample, this clonotype was seen a few times. This chain connects TRBV4-3 to TRBJ2-2; 8 nucleotides agree with TRBD2. The CDR3 loop spans 16 amino acids. The germline V gene has CDR1 LGHNA and CDR2 YSLEER. The trim removed 1 base at V and 6 bases at J, leaving 7 bases unmatched. The DNA of the CDR3 is TGCGCCAGCAGCCAAGTAGAAGCGGGGGAAGCCGGGGAGCTGTTTTTT. Amino acids: CASSQVEAGEAGELFF.

This chain uses TRBV6-2 or TRBV6-3 with TRBJ2-7; unclear D gene. Germline V CDR1 and CDR2: MNHEY, SVGEGT. The CDR3 sequence is 12 residues long. Trimming left V 3 bases short and J 5 bases short, with 8 bases between. Written as DNA, the CDR3 is TGTGCCAGCAGTTATCAGCAAAACGAGCAGTACTTC. Protein product: CASSYQQNEQYF.

The rearrangement joins TRBV20-1 to TRBJ2-7; 9 bases are a match to TRBD2. Trimming removed 3 bases from V and 5 bases from J; junction bases left unmatched: 14. The CDR3 has 16 residues. Germline loops: CDR1 DFQATT, CDR2 SNEGSKA (reference sequence). The CDR3 protein is CSASLAAGGPTNEQYF. The CDR3, as DNA: TGCAGTGCTAGTTTGGCCGCGGGAGGGCCAACCAACGAGCAGTACTTC.

This clonotype was found a few times. This chain joins TRBV6-1 and TRBJ2-3, with 7 bases aligning to TRBD2. In germline, CDR1 is MNHNS, CDR2 SASEGT. Trimming took 6 bases from V and 6 from J; bases not matched to a gene: 15. There are 16 residues in the CDR3. CDR3 nucleotides: TGTGCCAGCAGCAGCGGGACCCCGGCAGCGGGTGATACGCAGTATTTT. Protein: CASSSGTPAAGDTQYF.

As concerns this clonotype: Relative to the germline gene, one junction end is altered; a read error may explain this. The rearrangement links TRBV28 to TRBJ1-6; D not certain. In germline, CDR1 is MDHEN, CDR2 SYDVKM. The CDR3 length is 16 residues. Here the CDR3 reads CASTPYWSSYNSPLYF. The CDR3 nucleotides read TGTGCCAGCACCCCGTATTGGTCCTCCTATAATTCACCCCTCTACTTT.

This chain joins TRBV4-3 and TRBJ1-1; perhaps TRBD1 as D (5 bases). Germline lookup yields CDR1 LGHNA and CDR2 YSLEER. Trimming left V 0 bases short and J 4 bases short, with 21 bases between. The CDR3 has 18 amino acids. The DNA of the CDR3 is TGCGCCAGCAGCCAAGATGAGTTTGGACGGGGCGGGGGCACTGAAGCTTTCTTT. Translated, it gives CASSQDEFGRGGGTEAFF.

V gene TRBV12-3 or TRBV12-4 combines with J gene TRBJ2-7, with 9 positions matching TRBD1. This CDR3 comprises 15 residues. With V trimmed by 5 bases and J by 4 bases, 9 bases remained unmatched. CDR3 residues: CASSPRGTGLYEQYF. CDR3 nucleotide sequence: TGTGCCAGCAGTCCCAGGGGGACAGGGTTATACGAGCAGTACTTC.

This clonotype was observed at least ten times. The chain recombines TRBV20-1 with TRBJ1-4; 9 bases match TRBD1. Germline trimming cut 5 bases from V and 5 bases from J; bases unmatched to any gene: 3. Germline V CDR1 and CDR2: DFQATT, SNEGSKA (reference sequence). CDR3 length: 13 amino acids. In DNA, the CDR3 is TGCAGTGCTCAGACAGGGGGGAATGAAAAACTGTTTTTT. This encodes CSAQTGGNEKLFF.

V gene TRBV4-2 combines with J gene TRBJ2-7; 9 nucleotides agree with TRBD1. V gave up 0 bases and J gave up 3 bases; unmatched junction bases: 6. CDR1 is LGHNA, CDR2 YNFKEQ, per germline. The CDR3 sequence is 16 residues long. The CDR3 bases are TGTGCCAGCAGCCAAGATCGCGCGGACAGGGGCTACGAGCAGTACTTC. It yields the protein CASSQDRADRGYEQYF.

The genes are TRBV20-1 and TRBJ2-2; D unclear. The CDR3 spans 14 residues. Germline V gene sequence: CDR1 DFQATT, CDR2 SNEGSKA (reference sequence). The V end was cut by 3 bases, the J end by 1 base, with 9 bases between. CDR3 DNA sequence: TGCAGTGCTAGGTTTAGGGTGAACACCGGGGAGCTGTTTTTT. This gives the protein CSARFRVNTGELFF.

The chain links TRBV6-2 or TRBV6-3 to TRBJ2-1; D might be TRBD2 (7 bases). The CDR3 runs 15 residues. Germline loops: CDR1 MNHEY, CDR2 SVGEGT. V was clipped by 7 bases and J by 7 bases, with 20 bases between them. CDR3 coding DNA: TGTGCCAGCATCCAAGGGGGGGGCCCTCGGAATGAGCAGTTCTTC. This sequence encodes CASIQGGGPRNEQFF.

CDR3 nucleotides: TGCAGTGCTTCAAGGGGGACCCAGCAAGAGACCCAGTACTTC. This codes for CSASRGTQQETQYF. This sequence joins TRBV20-1 and TRBJ2-5; D may be TRBD1 (6 bases). Between the trimmed V and J ends, which lost 5 bases and 2 bases, there was a span of 15 bases. Looked up from germline, CDR1 is DFQATT and CDR2 is SNEGSKA (reference sequence). This CDR3 comprises 14 residues.

This clonotype turned up a few times. V gene TRBV29-1 combines with J gene TRBJ2-1, with 9 bases fitting TRBD1. Per germline, CDR1 SQVTM and CDR2 ANQGSEA. The CDR3 consists of 13 residues. With V trimmed by 3 bases and J by 12 bases, 9 bases remained unmatched. The CDR3 nucleotides read TGCAGCGTTGACCCGGGACAGGGTAGTTCGCAGTTCTTC. Its translation is CSVDPGQGSSQFF.

The rearrangement links TRBV4-2 to TRBJ2-7; D not resolved. Trimming stripped 0 bases from V and 6 bases from J, with 15 bases between. CDR3 length equals 15 residues. Germline V gene lookup returns CDR1 LGHNA and CDR2 YNFKEQ. DNA of the CDR3: TGTGCCAGCAGCCAAGAGTACCTAGGATGGCTCGAGCAGTACTTC. It is translated as CASSQEYLGWLEQYF.

The chain uses TRBV18 and TRBJ1-1; 8 positions agree with TRBD1. The CDR3 consists of 13 residues. Losses at the gene ends were 4 bases for V and 7 bases for J; bases not matched to a gene: 5. Germline V gene data show CDR1 as KGHSH and CDR2 as LQKENI. In DNA form, the CDR3 reads TGTGCCAGCTCACTCGGACAGGGACTTGAAGCTTTCTTT. Its translation: CASSLGQGLEAFF.

The rearrangement links TRBV6-5 to TRBJ2-2, with unresolved D. The germline gives CDR1 MNHEY, CDR2 SVGAGI. V was cut by 0 bases and J by 6 bases, with 8 bases left in between. This CDR3 spans 14 amino acids. The CDR3 bases are TGTGCCAGCAGTTACTCGCTGTCCTCCGGGGAGCTGTTTTTT. Protein sequence: CASSYSLSSGELFF.

There are a few counts of this clonotype. The chain carries TRBV9 and TRBJ2-2, with D possibly matching TRBD1 (6 bases). Trimming took off 3 bases at V and 4 bases at J, with 13 bases between the two ends. Germline loops: CDR1 SGDLS, CDR2 YYNGEE. The CDR3 consists of 15 residues. CDR3 bases: TGTGCCAGCAGCGGGAGACAGGTTGCCACCGGGGAGCTGTTTTTT. Its translation: CASSGRQVATGELFF.

In DNA, the CDR3 is TGTGCCAGCAGTTACAAGCGGACGGGCTACGAGCAGTACTTC. This sequence encodes CASSYKRTGYEQYF. The V and J genes are TRBV6-5 and TRBJ2-7; maybe TRBD2 (5 bases). This CDR3 comprises 14 residues. Germline V gene lookup returns CDR1 MNHEY and CDR2 SVGAGI. Between the trimmed V and J ends, which lost 2 bases and 3 bases, there was a span of 11 bases.

The V gene is TRBV6-2 or TRBV6-3, the J gene TRBJ1-5, with a tentative D call TRBD1 (5 bases). The V gene lost 5 bases and the J gene lost 1 base, with 12 bases spanning the gap. CDR3 length equals 15 residues. From germline, CDR1 is MNHEY and CDR2 SVGEGT. The CDR3: CASSPPGPSNQPQHF. CDR3 nucleotides: TGTGCCAGCAGTCCCCCAGGGCCGAGCAATCAGCCCCAGCATTTT.

V gene TRBV4-2 combines with J gene TRBJ1-6; no firm D call. Germline V gene sequence: CDR1 LGHNA, CDR2 YNFKEQ. This CDR3 is built from 15 residues. V dropped 4 bases and J dropped 5 bases, with 12 bases sitting between them. The CDR3 sequence: CASSREALNNSPLHF. CDR3 in DNA: TGTGCCAGCAGCCGCGAGGCACTTAATAATTCACCCCTCCACTTT.

The chain couples TRBV12-3 or TRBV12-4 to TRBJ1-2; D perhaps matches TRBD1 (5 bases). The CDR3 covers 13 residues. The germline V and J ends were trimmed by 3 bases and 6 bases, with 11 bases remaining between them. CDR3: CASSFSRGDGYTF. CDR3 sequence (DNA): TGTGCCAGCAGTTTTAGTAGAGGGGATGGCTACACCTTC.

The gene calls are TRBV15 and TRBJ2-3; D is unresolved. Between the trimmed V and J ends, which lost 2 bases and 7 bases, there was a span of 10 bases. The CDR3 consists of 13 residues. CDR1 is LNHNV and CDR2 is YYDKDF in the germline V gene (reference sequence). This CDR3 is CATSRPYDYTQYF. DNA of the CDR3: TGTGCCACCAGCAGACCCTACGATTATACGCAGTATTTT.

The V and J genes are TRBV3-1 and TRBJ1-5, with D hard to call. There are 16 residues in the CDR3. The V end lost 4 bases, the J end lost 0 bases, and 13 bases lay between the germline ends. In germline, CDR1 is LGHDT, CDR2 YNNKEL (reference sequence). This CDR3 reads CASSRGRGYSNQPQHF. The CDR3 nucleotides read TGTGCCAGCAGCCGAGGACGGGGTTATAGCAATCAGCCCCAGCATTTT.

V gene TRBV4-2 combines with J gene TRBJ2-7, with 12 bases aligning to TRBD2. The CDR3 extends over 17 amino acids. CDR1 LGHNA and CDR2 YNFKEQ come from the germline V gene. J lost 2 bases, V lost 4 bases, and 9 bases had no gene match. As DNA, the CDR3 is TGTGCCAGCAGCCCCATCGGACTAGCGGGATTTACCTACGAGCAGTACTTC. It translates to CASSPIGLAGFTYEQYF.